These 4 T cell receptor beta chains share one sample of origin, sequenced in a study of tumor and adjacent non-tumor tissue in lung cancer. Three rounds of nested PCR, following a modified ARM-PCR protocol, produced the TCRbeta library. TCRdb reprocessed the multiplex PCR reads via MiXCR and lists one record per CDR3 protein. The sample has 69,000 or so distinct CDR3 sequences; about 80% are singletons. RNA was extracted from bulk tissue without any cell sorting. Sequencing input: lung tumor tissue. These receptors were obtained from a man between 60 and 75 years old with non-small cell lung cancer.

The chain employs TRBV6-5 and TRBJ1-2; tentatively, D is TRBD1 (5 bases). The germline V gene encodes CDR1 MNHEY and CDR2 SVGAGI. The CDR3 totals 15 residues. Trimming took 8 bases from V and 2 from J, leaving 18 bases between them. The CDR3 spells CASGRQSGNNYGYTF. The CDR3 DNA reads TGTGCCAGCGGTCGACAGAGTGGGAACAACTATGGCTACACCTTC.

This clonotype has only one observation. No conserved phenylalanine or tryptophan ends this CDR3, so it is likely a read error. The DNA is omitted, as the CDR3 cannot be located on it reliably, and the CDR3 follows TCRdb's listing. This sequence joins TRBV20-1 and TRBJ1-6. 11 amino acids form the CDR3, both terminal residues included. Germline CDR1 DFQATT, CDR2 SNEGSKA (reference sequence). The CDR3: CSARIYSPLHV.

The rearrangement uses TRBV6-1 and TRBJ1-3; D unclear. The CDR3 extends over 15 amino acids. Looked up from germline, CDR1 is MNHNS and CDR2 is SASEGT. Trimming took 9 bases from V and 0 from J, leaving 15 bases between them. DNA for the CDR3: TGTGCCAGTAACCCGAGGGTGAGCTCTGGAAACACCATATATTTT. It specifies CASNPRVSSGNTIYF.

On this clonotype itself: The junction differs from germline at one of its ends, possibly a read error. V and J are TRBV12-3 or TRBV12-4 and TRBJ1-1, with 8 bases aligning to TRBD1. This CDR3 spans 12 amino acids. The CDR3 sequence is CASNLSGGGAFF. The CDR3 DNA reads TGTGCTAGCAACCTTTCAGGGGGCGGTGCTTTCTTT.